Listed below are T cell receptor beta chains from one sample, sequenced in a study of blood T cell repertoires in COVID-19. Libraries were prepared by immunoSEQ multiplex PCR; TCRdb keeps only in-frame clonotypes and omits some of them. Of some 160,000 clones in the sample, about 82% were seen once. The sequencing sample was made of PBMCs or T cells enriched from blood (not recorded which). These receptors came from a woman aged 40 to 50 who had recovered from COVID-19. Each CDR3 is given with its conserved first and last residue. D genes are given only for firm matches. Expanded clones are given a class, and other clones once, few, many or no size at all.

- | TRBJ1-2 | TRBD1 | TRBV29-1 | TGCAGCGTTGGCGAAGGGGGCCCGGATGGCTACACCTTC | CSVGEGGPDGYTF
- | TRBJ2-1 | TRBD2 | TRBV4-1 | TGCGCCAGCAGCCAAGGGTCCCTAGCGGGAGAGGTAAGGCGAAATGAGCAGTTCTTC | CASSQGSLAGEVRRNEQFF
- | TRBJ1-3 | TRBD1 | TRBV19 | TGTGCCAGTACCCTGGGACAGGGTGGTCTTAACACCATATATTTT | CASTLGQGGLNTIYF
- | TRBJ1-2 | TRBD1 | TRBV29-1 | TGCAGCGGACAGGGATCGGGCGGCTACACCTTC | CSGQGSGGYTF
- | TRBJ2-2 | TRBD1 | TRBV30 | TGTGCCTGGAGTGAAAAAGACAGGGGAGACGGGGAGCTGTTTTTT | CAWSEKDRGDGELFF
- | TRBJ2-2 | TRBD2 | TRBV9 | TGTGCCAGCAGCATCGGACTAGCGGGAGTCACCGGGGAGCTGTTTTTT | CASSIGLAGVTGELFF
- | TRBJ1-5 | TRBD1 | TRBV7-9 | TGTGCCAGCAGCCGGGGACAGAGCAATCAGCCCCAGCATTTT | CASSRGQSNQPQHF
once | TRBJ1-2 | - | TRBV7-4 | TGTGCCAGCAGCTTTTGGGTGCGGTGCTACACCTTC | CASSFWVRCYTF
- | TRBJ1-1 | TRBD1 | TRBV18 | TGTGCCAGCTCACCGGGACAGGGGGCCGGGGTGAACACTGAAGCTTTCTTT | CASSPGQGAGVNTEAFF
- | TRBJ2-5 | - | TRBV12-3/TRBV12-4 | TGTGCCAGCAGCCACTACCAAGAGACCCAGTACTTC | CASSHYQETQYF
- | TRBJ1-1 | - | TRBV11-3 | TGTGCCAGCAGCCCTGGGGGGGGAAACACTGAAGCTTTCTTT | CASSPGGGNTEAFF
- | TRBJ1-1 | - | TRBV14 | TGTGCCAGCAGCCTTCGGGGGGACACTGAAGCTTTCTTT | CASSLRGDTEAFF
- | TRBJ2-1 | TRBD2 | TRBV5-1 | TGCGCCAGCAGCTGGGGACTAGCGGCCTCCTACAATGAGCAGTTCTTC | CASSWGLAASYNEQFF
- | TRBJ1-4 | - | TRBV5-1 | TGCGCCAGCAGCTTGGTAGGGAGAGCAACTAATGAAAAACTGTTTTTT | CASSLVGRATNEKLFF
- | TRBJ1-1 | - | TRBV7-9 | TGTGCCAGCAGCCTAGACAGTTCTGAAGCTTTCTTT | CASSLDSSEAFF
once | TRBJ1-1 | - | TRBV11-2 | TGTGCCAGCAGCCCACTGGGGGGGGTGGACACTGAAGCTTTCTTT | CASSPLGGVDTEAFF
- | TRBJ2-4 | TRBD2 | TRBV13 | TGTGCCAGCAGCTCCGGGACTAGCAAAAACATTCAGTACTTC | CASSSGTSKNIQYF
- | TRBJ1-3 | - | TRBV3-1/TRBV3-2 | TGTGCCAGCAGCGCAGGCAGCTCTGGAAACACCATATATTTT | CASSAGSSGNTIYF
- | TRBJ1-4 | TRBD1 | TRBV7-2 | TGTGCCAGCAGCTTAGCGGGACAGGGACATGAAAAACTGTTTTTT | CASSLAGQGHEKLFF
once | TRBJ2-7 | - | TRBV18 | TGTGCCAGCTCACCACGGGCAGGGCCCTACGAGCAGTACTTC | CASSPRAGPYEQYF
- | TRBJ2-7 | - | TRBV19 | TGTGCCAGTAGTATACGCGGGATGGGCTACGAGCAGTACTTC | CASSIRGMGYEQYF
- | TRBJ1-1 | TRBD1 | TRBV5-4 | TGTGCCAGCAGCTCTGAGACAGGGATGAACACTGAAGCTTTCTTT | CASSSETGMNTEAFF
few | TRBJ2-3 | - | TRBV7-6 | TGTGCCAGCAGCCGGTGGAGGGAGAGCACAGATACGCAGTATTTT | CASSRWRESTDTQYF
- | TRBJ2-2 | TRBD2 | TRBV11-2 | TGTGCCAGCAGCTTAATCGGACCGGGACTAGCGGGGAAAGCCGGGGAGCTGTTTTTT | CASSLIGPGLAGKAGELFF
- | TRBJ1-1 | - | TRBV9 | TGTGCCAGCAGCGTACAGCACCGGGTCACTGAAGCTTTCTTT | CASSVQHRVTEAFF
once | TRBJ1-1 | - | TRBV12-3/TRBV12-4 | TGTGCCAGCAGTTTAGGGCAAATGGCTTTCTTT | CASSLGQMAFF
once | TRBJ1-2 | TRBD1 | TRBV11-2 | TGTGCCAGCAGCTCCTGGACAGGGGGCTACACCTTC | CASSSWTGGYTF
few | TRBJ1-3 | - | TRBV7-6 | TGTGCCAGCAGCCCCGAAACAGGACCCCACTCTGGAAACACCATATATTTT | CASSPETGPHSGNTIYF
- | TRBJ1-3 | - | TRBV2 | TGTGCCAGCAGCCCTCTATTCTCTGGAAACACCATATATTTT | CASSPLFSGNTIYF
- | TRBJ2-3 | TRBD2 | TRBV5-4 | TGTGCCAGCGCTAGCGCACTAGCGGGGGGGCAAGATACGCAGTATTTT | CASASALAGGQDTQYF
- | TRBJ2-1 | TRBD2 | TRBV3-1/TRBV3-2 | TGTGCCAGCAGCCAACCTAGGGGTCTAGCGGGCACCTACAATGAGCAGTTCTTC | CASSQPRGLAGTYNEQFF
- | TRBJ1-4 | TRBD1 | TRBV15 | TGTGCCACCAGCACAGGACAGGGACGAGGAGAAAAACTGTTTTTT | CATSTGQGRGEKLFF
- | TRBJ1-1 | - | TRBV2 | TGTGCCAGCAGTGGGATCAGCGGTGAAGCTTTCTTT | CASSGISGEAFF
few | TRBJ2-3 | - | TRBV5-1 | TGCGCCAGCAGCTTGGCCCAGGCAGATACGCAGTATTTT | CASSLAQADTQYF
- | TRBJ2-5 | TRBD2 | TRBV10-3 | TGTGCCACCGGACTAGCGGGGGATGAGACCCAGTACTTC | CATGLAGDETQYF